A selection of T cell receptor beta chains follows, all from one sample in a study of blood T cell repertoires in COVID-19. This table comes from immunoSEQ multiplex PCR, and its TCRdb copy is limited to in-frame clones, with some not included. The table lists 95,000 to 100,000 clones, roughly 92% of them singletons. Sequencing used peripheral blood. Receptors originate from a man in his fifties with active COVID-19. Both conserved end residues are part of each CDR3. Fields, in order: J gene, clone size, D gene, V gene, CDR3 protein, CDR3 DNA. D genes are given only for firm matches. The size entry is marked missing in some rows and otherwise reads once, few, many or a size class.

J gene: TRBJ1-1
clone size: -
D gene: TRBD1
V gene: TRBV10-3
CDR3 protein: CAISERVGGETFF
CDR3 DNA: TGTGCCATCAGTGAAAGGGTAGGGGGCGAAACTTTCTTT

J gene: TRBJ2-7
clone size: -
D gene: -
V gene: TRBV27
CDR3 protein: CASSSSPMGRQYF
CDR3 DNA: TGTGCCAGCAGTTCCTCCCCGATGGGGAGGCAGTACTTC

J gene: TRBJ1-4
clone size: -
D gene: -
V gene: TRBV3-1/TRBV3-2
CDR3 protein: CASSSTQGWDEKLFF
CDR3 DNA: TGTGCCAGCAGCTCCACCCAGGGGTGGGATGAAAAACTGTTTTTT

J gene: TRBJ1-2
clone size: -
D gene: -
V gene: TRBV28
CDR3 protein: CASSAGDSGRGYTF
CDR3 DNA: TGTGCCAGCAGTGCCGGGGACTCCGGACGAGGCTACACCTTC

J gene: TRBJ2-1
clone size: -
D gene: TRBD1
V gene: TRBV28
CDR3 protein: CASSLWRPTGGRNYEQFF
CDR3 DNA: TGTGCCAGCAGTTTATGGAGGCCGACAGGGGGTAGAAATTATGAGCAGTTCTTC

J gene: TRBJ1-5
clone size: -
D gene: TRBD1
V gene: TRBV28
CDR3 protein: CASSLLGQDNQPQHF
CDR3 DNA: TGTGCCAGCAGTTTACTGGGACAGGACAATCAGCCCCAGCATTTT

J gene: TRBJ2-7
clone size: -
D gene: TRBD2
V gene: TRBV6-5
CDR3 protein: CASSLAGVAYEQYF
CDR3 DNA: TGTGCCAGCAGTCTAGCGGGAGTCGCCTACGAGCAGTACTTC

J gene: TRBJ2-1
clone size: -
D gene: -
V gene: TRBV4-2
CDR3 protein: CASSQEGEQFF
CDR3 DNA: TGTGCCAGCAGCCAGGAGGGTGAGCAGTTCTTC

J gene: TRBJ1-6
clone size: -
D gene: TRBD1
V gene: TRBV12-3/TRBV12-4
CDR3 protein: CASTGDSNSPLHF
CDR3 DNA: TGTGCCAGCACCGGGGACAGTAATTCACCCCTCCACTTT

J gene: TRBJ2-7
clone size: few
D gene: TRBD1
V gene: TRBV7-9
CDR3 protein: CASSQGQGNEQYF
CDR3 DNA: TGTGCCAGCAGCCAGGGACAGGGAAACGAGCAGTACTTC

J gene: TRBJ1-3
clone size: -
D gene: -
V gene: TRBV2
CDR3 protein: CASSPQGSGNTIYF
CDR3 DNA: TGTGCCAGCAGCCCCCAGGGCTCTGGAAACACCATATATTTT

J gene: TRBJ2-5
clone size: -
D gene: TRBD1
V gene: TRBV6-5
CDR3 protein: CASSSGTVDETQYF
CDR3 DNA: TGTGCCAGCAGCTCCGGGACAGTTGATGAGACCCAGTACTTC

J gene: TRBJ2-1
clone size: -
D gene: -
V gene: TRBV4-1
CDR3 protein: CASSLRENEQFF
CDR3 DNA: TGCGCCAGCAGTCTTCGGGAAAATGAGCAGTTCTTC

J gene: TRBJ2-3
clone size: -
D gene: -
V gene: TRBV5-1
CDR3 protein: CASSLPADTQYF
CDR3 DNA: TGCGCCAGCAGCTTGCCCGCAGATACGCAGTATTTT

J gene: TRBJ2-7
clone size: -
D gene: -
V gene: TRBV5-6
CDR3 protein: CASSLELSYEQYF
CDR3 DNA: TGTGCCAGCAGCTTAGAGTTATCTTACGAGCAGTACTTC

J gene: TRBJ1-2
clone size: -
D gene: -
V gene: TRBV7-9
CDR3 protein: CASSLAGNHYGYTF
CDR3 DNA: TGTGCCAGCAGCTTAGCCGGGAACCACTATGGCTACACCTTC

J gene: TRBJ2-5
clone size: -
D gene: TRBD1
V gene: TRBV19
CDR3 protein: CASSVGTGGQTQYF
CDR3 DNA: TGTGCCAGTAGTGTCGGGACAGGGGGTCAGACCCAGTACTTC

J gene: TRBJ1-1
clone size: -
D gene: TRBD1
V gene: TRBV18
CDR3 protein: CASSHRDRMNTEAFF
CDR3 DNA: TGTGCCAGCTCACACCGGGACAGGATGAACACTGAAGCTTTCTTT

J gene: TRBJ2-6
clone size: -
D gene: -
V gene: TRBV6-2/TRBV6-3
CDR3 protein: CASSPPRLDFSAGANVLTF
CDR3 DNA: TGTGCCAGCAGTCCCCCCCGTCTAGATTTTAGCGCTGGGGCCAACGTCCTGACTTTC

J gene: TRBJ1-1
clone size: -
D gene: -
V gene: TRBV14
CDR3 protein: CASSATENTEAFF
CDR3 DNA: TGTGCCAGCAGCGCCACTGAGAACACTGAAGCTTTCTTT

J gene: TRBJ1-1
clone size: -
D gene: -
V gene: TRBV28
CDR3 protein: CASSFSRKVTHPEAFF
CDR3 DNA: TGTGCCAGCAGTTTTTCGAGGAAGGTTACACATCCTGAAGCTTTCTTT

J gene: TRBJ2-7
clone size: -
D gene: -
V gene: TRBV27
CDR3 protein: CASSPGDNTYEQYF
CDR3 DNA: TGTGCCAGCAGCCCAGGGGACAATACCTACGAGCAGTACTTC

J gene: TRBJ1-1
clone size: -
D gene: -
V gene: TRBV11-1
CDR3 protein: CASSLVGAPAEAFF
CDR3 DNA: TGTGCCAGCAGCTTAGTGGGGGCCCCAGCTGAAGCTTTCTTT

J gene: TRBJ1-2
clone size: -
D gene: -
V gene: TRBV19
CDR3 protein: CASRPGNYYGYTF
CDR3 DNA: TGTGCCAGTAGGCCCGGGAATTACTATGGCTACACCTTC

J gene: TRBJ1-6
clone size: few
D gene: TRBD1
V gene: TRBV4-2
CDR3 protein: CASSQLGQGNSPLHF
CDR3 DNA: TGTGCCAGCAGCCAGCTGGGACAGGGGAATTCACCCCTCCACTTT

J gene: TRBJ1-1
clone size: once
D gene: -
V gene: TRBV5-1
CDR3 protein: CASSSQVNTEAFF
CDR3 DNA: TGCGCCAGCAGCTCACAGGTGAACACTGAAGCTTTCTTT

J gene: TRBJ2-2
clone size: -
D gene: -
V gene: TRBV18
CDR3 protein: CASSPAGQDGELFF
CDR3 DNA: TGTGCCAGCTCACCTGCAGGGCAGGACGGGGAGCTGTTTTTT

J gene: TRBJ2-3
clone size: -
D gene: -
V gene: TRBV19
CDR3 protein: CASSIDRASTDTQYF
CDR3 DNA: TGTGCCAGTAGTATAGACAGGGCCAGCACAGATACGCAGTATTTT